This section outlines one T cell receptor (beta chain) sequence together with its context. Antigen unknown. The source of the sample is a study of cytomegalovirus exposure and HLA in healthy donors. At the level of the study: The approximately 600 first-cohort repertoires shared a platform with the 130 or so validation repertoires, as reported in a later analysis.

The germline V gene has CDR1 SGHDT and CDR2 YYEEEE. The V gene end was trimmed by 0 bases and the J gene end by 3 bases; junction bases not matched to a gene: 2. The CDR3 runs 14 residues. Profiled with immunoSEQ multiplex PCR; TCRdb holds only in-frame clones, not every one. This repertoire shows roughly 200,000 clones, roughly 84% found once; its top ten account for around 2.8%. Study observations and caveats: Confirmation in vitro established that a few CMV-associated chains were specific for CMV antigens.

The specimen was PBMCs. The chain combines TRBV5-6 with TRBJ2-7, with 8 bases aligning to TRBD2. The receptor's source is a woman aged 18-35 years in good health and CMV-seropositive. CDR3 DNA sequence: TGTGCCAGCAGCTTGGATAGCGGGGTCTACGAGCAGTACTTC. Protein: CASSLDSGVYEQYF. The variable domain in full, with the rest retrieved from reference TRBV5-6 and TRBJ2-7, is DAGVTQSPTHLIKTRGQQVTLRCSPKSGHDTVSWYQQALGQGPQFIFQYYEEEERQRGNFPDRFSGHQFPNYSSELNVNALLLGDSALYLCASSLDSGVYEQYFGPGTRLTVT.